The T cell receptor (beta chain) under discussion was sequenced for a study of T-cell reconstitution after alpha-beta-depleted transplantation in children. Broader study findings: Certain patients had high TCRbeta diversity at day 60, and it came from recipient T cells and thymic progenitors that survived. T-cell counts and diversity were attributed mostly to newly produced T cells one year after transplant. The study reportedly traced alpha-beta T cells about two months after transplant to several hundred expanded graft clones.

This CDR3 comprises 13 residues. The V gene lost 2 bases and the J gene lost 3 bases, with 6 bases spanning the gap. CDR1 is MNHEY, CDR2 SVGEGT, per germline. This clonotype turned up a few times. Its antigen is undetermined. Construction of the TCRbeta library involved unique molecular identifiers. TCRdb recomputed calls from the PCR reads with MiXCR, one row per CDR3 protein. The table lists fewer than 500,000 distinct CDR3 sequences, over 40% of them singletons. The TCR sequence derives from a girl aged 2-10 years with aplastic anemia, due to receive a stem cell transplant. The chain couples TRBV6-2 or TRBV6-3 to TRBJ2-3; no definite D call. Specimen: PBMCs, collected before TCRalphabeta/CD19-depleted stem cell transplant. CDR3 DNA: TGTGCCAGCAGTTACGCGGAGACAGATACGCAGTATTTT. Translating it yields CASSYAETDTQYF.